In its sample, the clone carrying this TCR beta chain was seen many times. TCRdb re-analysed the 5' RACE reads in MiXCR, keeping a single row per CDR3 protein. The repertoire includes roughly 48,000 distinct CDR3 sequences, 6.5% to 9% of them detected once, and approximately 9.8% sits in the top ten. This sample was included in a study of early T cells in non-severe SARS-CoV-2 infection. The CDR3 runs to 19 residues. V lost 1 base, J lost 2 bases, and 11 bases stayed unmatched. The germline gives CDR1 SGHVS, CDR2 FNYEAQ. The sequence was obtained from an adult who was a healthcare worker with PCR-confirmed SARS-CoV-2 infection or an uninfected control (not recorded which). Sequences were obtained from whole blood. This chain uses TRBV7-6 with TRBJ2-5, with 12 positions matching TRBD2. The CDR3 protein is CASSLVPTSGGRGQETQYF. In DNA, the CDR3 is TGTGCCAGCAGCTTAGTCCCGACTAGCGGGGGAAGAGGGCAAGAGACCCAGTACTTC.